One and the same sample provided the 21 T cell receptor beta chains below, sequenced in a study of shared clonotypes between healthy human individuals. The table came from immunoSEQ multiplex PCR; TCRdb's copy has only in-frame clones and leaves some out. The sample carries roughly 1 million clones, about 75% recorded once. Sequencing input: memory CD4+ T cells sorted from blood. Subset defined: CD45RA-negative fraction. The receptors here all came from a man between 18 and 29 years old in good health.

This clone has just a few counts. The chain joins TRBV30 to TRBJ1-5; D remains ambiguous. Trimming removed 5 bases at V and 0 bases at J, with 8 bases between. Germline CDR1 GTSNPN, CDR2 SVGIG (reference sequence). CDR3 length equals 13 residues. The CDR3 DNA reads as TGTGCCTGGGAATCTAATAGCAATCAGCCCCAGCATTTT. Encoded protein: CAWESNSNQPQHF.

For this clone: This same CDR3 is encoded by further DNA sequences in the sample. The rearrangement links TRBV18 to TRBJ1-3; D unclear. The CDR3 loop spans 15 amino acids. Germline V gives CDR1 KGHSH, CDR2 LQKENI. V lost 0 bases and J lost 0, with 6 bases in between. The CDR3 reads CASSPPVDSGNTIYF. CDR3 bases: TGTGCCAGCTCACCACCAGTAGACTCTGGAAACACCATATATTTT.

A remark on this clone: One end of the junction varies from germline; a read error may be responsible. The CDR3 is CASSSPGQGAHF. CDR3 DNA sequence: TGTGCCAGCAGCTCGCCGGGACAGGGGGCCCACTTC. The genes are TRBV7-9 and TRBJ1-2; 12 positions agree with TRBD1. Germline CDR1 reads SEHNR; CDR2 reads FQNEAQ (reference sequence). The CDR3 is made up of 12 amino acids.

The J gene is TRBJ2-7, the V gene TRBV5-4, with a tentative D call TRBD2 (5 bases). The length of the CDR3 is 13 residues. Germline lookup yields CDR1 SGHNT and CDR2 YYREEE (reference sequence). Between the trimmed V and J ends, which lost 4 bases and 0 bases, there was a span of 8 bases. The CDR3 protein is CASSGGPSYEQYF. In DNA, the CDR3 is TGTGCCAGCAGCGGAGGCCCCTCCTACGAGCAGTACTTC.

The J gene is TRBJ1-6, the V gene TRBV2, with 9 bases matching TRBD1. The germline CDR1 and CDR2 sequences are SNHLY and FYNNEI. After removal of 4 bases from V and 8 bases from J, the junction contained 6 bases not matched to a gene. This CDR3 spans 15 amino acids. The CDR3 sequence: CASSVGQGRDSPLHF. The CDR3, as DNA: TGTGCCAGCAGTGTCGGACAGGGGAGGGATTCACCCCTCCACTTT.

This clone was counted only a few times. The V call is TRBV5-1, the J call TRBJ1-4, with TRBD1 matching over 8 bases. Germline-derived CDR1 and CDR2 are SGHRS and YFSETQ. The CDR3 runs 16 residues. V gave up 4 bases and J gave up 8 bases; unmatched junction bases: 13. CDR3 sequence (DNA): TGCGCCAGCAGCCCGCAACGGACAGGGACGGGGGAAAAACTGTTTTTT. It specifies CASSPQRTGTGEKLFF. Using reference TRBV5-1 and TRBJ1-4 for the parts outside the CDR3, the full variable domain is KAGVTQTPRYLIKTRGQQVTLSCSPISGHRSVSWYQQTPGQGLQFLFEYFSETQRNKGNFPGRFSGRQFSNSRSEMNVSTLELGDSALYLCASSPQRTGTGEKLFFGSGTQLSVL.

The chain couples TRBV10-3 to TRBJ1-1; maybe TRBD1 (6 bases). This CDR3 is built from 15 residues. Germline CDR1 reads ENHRY; CDR2 reads SYGVKD. V lost 3 bases and J lost 0, with 11 bases in between. The CDR3 protein is CAISELTGLNTEAFF. CDR3 nucleotides: TGTGCCATCAGTGAACTAACAGGGCTGAACACTGAAGCTTTCTTT.

The J gene is TRBJ2-3, the V gene TRBV7-8; 8 nucleotides match TRBD1. The CDR3 contains 14 residues. Germline trimming cut 7 bases from V and 5 bases from J; bases unmatched to any gene: 8. Germline V gene data show CDR1 as SGHVS and CDR2 as FQNEAQ. CDR3 in DNA: TGTGCCAGCACCCGAGACAGGGGCGGAGATACGCAGTATTTT. Translating it yields CASTRDRGGDTQYF.

The genes are TRBV7-2 and TRBJ2-4; D might be TRBD2 (6 bases). The CDR3 totals 18 residues. Germline CDR1 SGHTA, CDR2 FQGNSA. The V end was cut by 4 bases, the J end by 7 bases, with 26 bases between. The chain's CDR3 is CASSSSGLAFSERNIQYF. The CDR3 DNA reads TGTGCCAGCAGCTCCAGCGGGCTAGCGTTCTCGGAGAGGAACATTCAGTACTTC.

J is TRBJ2-4 and V is TRBV30, with D unclear. The CDR3 extends over 14 amino acids. Trimming shortened V by 1 base and J by 3 bases, and 10 bases separated the two germline ends. Germline V lookup: CDR1 GTSNPN, CDR2 SVGIG (reference sequence). In nucleotides, the CDR3 is TGTGCCTGGAGTGCCCTCGTGGGCAAAAACATTCAGTACTTC. Translating gives CAWSALVGKNIQYF.

This clone was observed many times. This sequence joins TRBV5-1 and TRBJ1-2, with D possibly TRBD1 on 5 matching bases. The length of the CDR3 is 12 residues. V gave up 1 base and J gave up 8 bases, with 9 bases separating them. CDR1 is SGHRS, CDR2 YFSETQ, per germline. CDR3 residues: CASSLQGAGYTF. Written as DNA, the CDR3 is TGCGCCAGCAGCTTGCAAGGGGCCGGCTACACCTTC.

For the CDR3, the DNA is TGTGCCAGTAGTATGGCGGTGACCAATCAGCCCCAGCATTTT. Translating it yields CASSMAVTNQPQHF. The chain combines TRBV19 with TRBJ1-5; D gene uncertain. Germline assignment: CDR1 LNHDA and CDR2 SQIVND (reference sequence). Trimming cost V 3 bases and J 3 bases, with 9 bases left between them. CDR3 length equals 14 residues.

The gene calls are TRBV6-5 and TRBJ1-2; D is ambiguous. Trimming pared 5 bases from V and 4 bases from J, leaving 14 bases between. Germline V gives CDR1 MNHEY, CDR2 SVGAGI. The CDR3 is 14 amino acids. CDR3 sequence reads: CASSEGPRPYGYTF. Here the CDR3 DNA reads TGTGCCAGCAGTGAAGGACCAAGACCCTATGGCTACACCTTC.

The chain is built from TRBV7-3 and TRBJ1-1; D not certain. V lost 1 base, J lost 1 base, and 4 bases lay in between. Germline CDR1 and CDR2: SGHTA and FQGTGA. This CDR3 contains 13 residues. The CDR3 region is CASSLIRNTEAFF. The CDR3 nucleotides are TGTGCCAGCAGCTTAATAAGGAACACTGAAGCTTTCTTT.

The chain joins TRBV11-2 to TRBJ2-2, with D maybe TRBD2 (6 bases). The CDR3 loop spans 16 amino acids. Germline CDR1 reads SGHAT; CDR2 reads FQNNGV. V lost 2 bases and J 1 base, leaving 11 bases between the germline ends. The DNA of the CDR3 is TGTGCCAGCAGCTTATTCCGGAGGGAGAACACCGGGGAGCTGTTTTTT. Amino acid sequence: CASSLFRRENTGELFF.

CDR3 nucleotides: TGTGCCAGCAGTTCTGAAGGAGCAGGGGGAAACACCATATATTTT. It translates to CASSSEGAGGNTIYF. This chain joins TRBV7-8 and TRBJ1-3; a weak D match, TRBD1 (5 bases). Between the trimmed V and J ends, which lost 6 bases and 4 bases, there was a span of 16 bases. This CDR3 has 15 residues. The germline gives CDR1 SGHVS, CDR2 FQNEAQ.

The V and J genes are TRBV5-1 and TRBJ2-3, with TRBD2 matching 10 bases. After removal of 4 bases from V and 6 bases from J, the junction contained 5 bases not matched to a gene. Germline CDR1 SGHRS, CDR2 YFSETQ. The CDR3 is 14 residues long. The CDR3 region is CASSPSGSRDTQYF. The CDR3 nucleotides read TGCGCCAGCAGCCCTAGCGGGAGTAGGGATACGCAGTATTTT.

The chain is built from TRBV30 and TRBJ2-7; D perhaps matches TRBD1 (6 bases). The CDR3 length is 14 residues. Trimming left V 2 bases short and J 5 bases short, with 16 bases between. In germline, CDR1 is GTSNPN, CDR2 SVGIG (reference sequence). The CDR3 spells CAWSPHSQGDEQYF. The CDR3 nucleotides are TGTGCCTGGAGTCCCCACTCACAGGGAGACGAGCAGTACTTC.

The V gene is TRBV6-1, the J gene TRBJ2-7; D remains unclear. V dropped 2 bases and J dropped 3 bases, with 8 bases sitting between them. CDR3 size: 13 residues. Per the germline V gene, CDR1 is MNHNS and CDR2 is SASEGT. CDR3 in amino acids: CASSELRNYEQYF. CDR3 nucleotides: TGTGCCAGCAGTGAACTCCGAAACTACGAGCAGTACTTC.

V usage is TRBV6-6 and J usage is TRBJ1-2, with 9 bases identical to TRBD1. Germline trimming cut 7 bases from V and 4 bases from J; bases unmatched to any gene: 7. The CDR3 has 14 residues. Germline CDR1 MNHNY, CDR2 SVGAGI (reference sequence). CDR3 sequence (DNA): TGTGCCAGCACGTCATCGGGACAGGGCTATGGCTACACCTTC. It codes for CASTSSGQGYGYTF.

Here the CDR3 DNA reads TGTGCCAGCAGGGTAAGGGGGGGGGCGAGCAATCAGCCCCAGCATTTT. Residues: CASRVRGGASNQPQHF. V gene TRBV27 combines with J gene TRBJ1-5; possibly TRBD1 for D (6 bases). Germline V CDR1 and CDR2: MNHEY, SMNVEV (reference sequence). The CDR3 is 16 residues long. Trimming cost V 6 bases and J 1 base, with 16 bases left between them.